The rows below give T cell receptor beta chains drawn from one sample of a study of PD-L1 blockade in urothelial cancer. TCRdb's copy holds only in-frame clones and misses some; the assay was immunoSEQ multiplex PCR. The sample comprises about 70,000 clones, 80% to 90% of which are singletons, and roughly 4.8% rests with the top ten. The starting material was PBMCs, obtained around atezolizumab (anti-PD-L1) treatment. These receptors were taken from a man in his 70s with urothelial cancer. Each CDR3 is given with its conserved first and last residue. D genes are given only for firm matches. Only some rows state a clone size, as once, few, many or a class for expanded clones.

j_gene: TRBJ2-7
d_gene: TRBD2
v_gene: TRBV5-1
abundance: .
CDR3nt: TGCGCCAGCAGCTCGACGGGGGGAGGAGGCACCTACGAGCAGTACTTC
CDR3aa: CASSSTGGGGTYEQYF

j_gene: TRBJ1-1
d_gene: .
v_gene: TRBV2
abundance: few
CDR3nt: TGTGCCAGCGCGAGGGCACAGAGAGACACTGAAGCTTTCTTT
CDR3aa: CASARAQRDTEAFF

j_gene: TRBJ2-7
d_gene: TRBD2
v_gene: TRBV19
abundance: .
CDR3nt: TGTGCCAGTAGGCCTTCTAGCGGTAGCTCCTACGAGCAGTACTTC
CDR3aa: CASRPSSGSSYEQYF

j_gene: TRBJ2-1
d_gene: TRBD2
v_gene: TRBV9
abundance: .
CDR3nt: TGTGCCAGCAGCGTAGATGGTAGCGGGAGTTGGTGGTCCTACAATGAGCAGTTCTTC
CDR3aa: CASSVDGSGSWWSYNEQFF

j_gene: TRBJ2-7
d_gene: .
v_gene: TRBV5-6
abundance: .
CDR3nt: TGTGCCAGCAGCTTGGCGCCAGGTTACTCCTACGAGCAGTACTTC
CDR3aa: CASSLAPGYSYEQYF

j_gene: TRBJ2-7
d_gene: .
v_gene: TRBV7-9
abundance: .
CDR3nt: TGTGCCAGCAGCCAAACCCCCAATCGTCGGGGCTACGAGCAGTACTTC
CDR3aa: CASSQTPNRRGYEQYF

j_gene: TRBJ1-1
d_gene: .
v_gene: TRBV10-3
abundance: .
CDR3nt: TGTGCCACGGGGGACGCGGGGCCCAGGAACACTGAAGCTTTCTTT
CDR3aa: CATGDAGPRNTEAFF

j_gene: TRBJ2-1
d_gene: .
v_gene: TRBV6-5
abundance: .
CDR3nt: TGTGCCAGTAGTAGGGGCATCCCTTACAATGAGCAGTTCTTC
CDR3aa: CASSRGIPYNEQFF

j_gene: TRBJ1-4
d_gene: .
v_gene: TRBV7-8
abundance: .
CDR3nt: TGTGCCAGCAGCCCCGTCGGCGGGCGGATCAACCCGAAACTGTTTTTT
CDR3aa: CASSPVGGRINPKLFF

j_gene: TRBJ2-1
d_gene: TRBD2
v_gene: TRBV10-1
abundance: .
CDR3nt: TGCGCCAGCAGTGAGTTGGCGGGAGGGGCTGGTGAGCAGTTCTTC
CDR3aa: CASSELAGGAGEQFF

j_gene: TRBJ2-1
d_gene: TRBD2
v_gene: TRBV4-1
abundance: .
CDR3nt: TGCGCCAGCAGGCTCCAGACTAGCGCAAGAAACAATGAGCAGTTCTTC
CDR3aa: CASRLQTSARNNEQFF

j_gene: TRBJ2-1
d_gene: .
v_gene: TRBV27
abundance: .
CDR3nt: TGTGCCAGCAGTTTTCTACCTTCTTGGCAGGGGCTATACAATGAGCAGTTCTTC
CDR3aa: CASSFLPSWQGLYNEQFF

j_gene: TRBJ1-1
d_gene: TRBD1
v_gene: TRBV6-1
abundance: .
CDR3nt: TGTGCCAGCAGTGTAAGACAGGGCCTGAACACTGAAGCTTTCTTT
CDR3aa: CASSVRQGLNTEAFF

j_gene: TRBJ1-4
d_gene: TRBD1
v_gene: TRBV30
abundance: few
CDR3nt: TGTGCCTGGAGTCCCCCGAGGACAGGCCTGGCTGCTAATGAAAAACTGTTTTTT
CDR3aa: CAWSPPRTGLAANEKLFF

j_gene: TRBJ2-1
d_gene: TRBD2
v_gene: TRBV7-3
abundance: .
CDR3nt: TGTGCCAGCAGCTTAACTCCCTGGACTAGCGAGAATGAGCAGTTCTTC
CDR3aa: CASSLTPWTSENEQFF

j_gene: TRBJ1-4
d_gene: .
v_gene: TRBV25-1
abundance: .
CDR3nt: TGTGCCAGCAGTAGGGGTGGGGGCAGGGAGAAACTGTTTTTT
CDR3aa: CASSRGGGREKLFF

j_gene: TRBJ1-4
d_gene: TRBD1
v_gene: TRBV5-4
abundance: .
CDR3nt: TGTGCCAGCAGCGTCCGAGGGACAGGGGATGAAAAACTGTTTTTT
CDR3aa: CASSVRGTGDEKLFF

j_gene: TRBJ1-3
d_gene: .
v_gene: TRBV10-3
abundance: .
CDR3nt: TGTGCCATCACCGATACAGGATCTGGAAACACCATATATTTT
CDR3aa: CAITDTGSGNTIYF

j_gene: TRBJ2-1
d_gene: .
v_gene: TRBV2
abundance: .
CDR3nt: TGTGCCAGCACGTGGGGGCGAGGTAATGAGCAGTTCTTC
CDR3aa: CASTWGRGNEQFF

j_gene: TRBJ2-7
d_gene: .
v_gene: TRBV20-1
abundance: .
CDR3nt: TGCAGTGTCAGAGGTAGTAACGAGCAGTACTTC
CDR3aa: CSVRGSNEQYF

j_gene: TRBJ1-3
d_gene: .
v_gene: TRBV5-6
abundance: .
CDR3nt: TGTGCCAGCAGCTTCCCCGCCGGGAACACCATATATTTT
CDR3aa: CASSFPAGNTIYF

j_gene: TRBJ2-1
d_gene: .
v_gene: TRBV19
abundance: .
CDR3nt: TGTGCCAGTAGTACGGACACTATGGCGAATGGGCAGTTCTTC
CDR3aa: CASSTDTMANGQFF

j_gene: TRBJ2-5
d_gene: TRBD1
v_gene: TRBV6-5
abundance: .
CDR3nt: TGTGCCAGTCGTATCGACAGGGTAAAACAAGAGACCCAGTACTTC
CDR3aa: CASRIDRVKQETQYF

j_gene: TRBJ2-7
d_gene: .
v_gene: TRBV28
abundance: .
CDR3nt: TGTGCCAGCAGTTCGTTGAGGCTACTAAGCGACGAGCAGTACTTC
CDR3aa: CASSSLRLLSDEQYF

j_gene: TRBJ2-2
d_gene: TRBD2
v_gene: TRBV7-2
abundance: .
CDR3nt: TGTGCCAGCAGCCGACTAGCGGCGAACACCGGGGAGCTGTTTTTT
CDR3aa: CASSRLAANTGELFF

j_gene: TRBJ1-1
d_gene: TRBD1
v_gene: TRBV6-5
abundance: .
CDR3nt: TGTGCCAGCAGAAAACTACCGGGAGGGGGCGAAGCTTTCTTT
CDR3aa: CASRKLPGGGEAFF

j_gene: TRBJ1-3
d_gene: .
v_gene: TRBV14
abundance: .
CDR3nt: TGTGCCAGCAGCCAAGCCCACAGGGCACGCTCTGGAAACACCATATATTTT
CDR3aa: CASSQAHRARSGNTIYF

j_gene: TRBJ2-3
d_gene: .
v_gene: TRBV29-1
abundance: .
CDR3nt: TGCAGCGTTGCACAGGGTGCAGATACGCAGTATTTT
CDR3aa: CSVAQGADTQYF

j_gene: TRBJ2-1
d_gene: TRBD1
v_gene: TRBV6-7
abundance: .
CDR3nt: TGTGCCAGCAGTTACTCGAGTCAGGGGGCCGGCAATGAGCAGTTCTTC
CDR3aa: CASSYSSQGAGNEQFF

j_gene: TRBJ2-3
d_gene: TRBD2
v_gene: TRBV28
abundance: once
CDR3nt: TGTGCCAGCAGTCGGGAGGGGTCAGATACGCAGTATTTT
CDR3aa: CASSREGSDTQYF

j_gene: TRBJ1-3
d_gene: TRBD1
v_gene: TRBV9
abundance: .
CDR3nt: TGTGCCAGCAGCAGAGGACAGGGCGGAAACACCATATATTTT
CDR3aa: CASSRGQGGNTIYF

j_gene: TRBJ2-5
d_gene: TRBD1
v_gene: TRBV10-2
abundance: few
CDR3nt: TGCGCCAGCAGTGGACAGGGCCAAGAGACCCAGTACTTC
CDR3aa: CASSGQGQETQYF

j_gene: TRBJ1-5
d_gene: .
v_gene: TRBV28
abundance: .
CDR3nt: TGTGCCAGCAGTCCCCATTTACAGGGCGGCAATCAGCCCCAGCATTTT
CDR3aa: CASSPHLQGGNQPQHF

j_gene: TRBJ2-7
d_gene: TRBD2
v_gene: TRBV4-1
abundance: few
CDR3nt: TGCGCCAGCAGCCTAGACCAAAGTAGCGGGAATCCCTACGAGCAGTACTTC
CDR3aa: CASSLDQSSGNPYEQYF

j_gene: TRBJ2-7
d_gene: .
v_gene: TRBV27
abundance: .
CDR3nt: TGTGCCAGCAGTTTGTTAGCGGCCTCGACCTACGAGCAGTACTTC
CDR3aa: CASSLLAASTYEQYF

j_gene: TRBJ2-3
d_gene: TRBD2
v_gene: TRBV28
abundance: .
CDR3nt: TGTGCCAGCAGGCTAGCGGGCCCGAGAGATACGCAGTATTTT
CDR3aa: CASRLAGPRDTQYF

j_gene: TRBJ1-2
d_gene: .
v_gene: TRBV6-1
abundance: .
CDR3nt: TGTGCCAGCAGCCTGGGCAGCTCCTATGGCTACACCTTC
CDR3aa: CASSLGSSYGYTF

j_gene: TRBJ2-7
d_gene: .
v_gene: TRBV21-1
abundance: .
CDR3nt: TGTGCCAGCAGCAAAGACGGGATCCCGCAGGGGAAAAAGTCCTACGAGCAGTACTTC
CDR3aa: CASSKDGIPQGKKSYEQYF

j_gene: TRBJ2-2
d_gene: .
v_gene: TRBV5-1
abundance: .
CDR3nt: TGCGCCAGCAGCTATAAGGAAGCGGGGAACACCGGGGAGCTGTTTTTT
CDR3aa: CASSYKEAGNTGELFF

j_gene: TRBJ2-2
d_gene: .
v_gene: TRBV27
abundance: .
CDR3nt: TGTGCCAGCAGTGGGTCCGGGAGAGGGTCCGGGGAGCTGTTTTTT
CDR3aa: CASSGSGRGSGELFF

j_gene: TRBJ2-2
d_gene: .
v_gene: TRBV19
abundance: .
CDR3nt: TGTGCCAGTAGTATACAGTTTACGAACACCGGGGAGCTGTTTTTT
CDR3aa: CASSIQFTNTGELFF

j_gene: TRBJ1-1
d_gene: .
v_gene: TRBV6-1
abundance: .
CDR3nt: TGTGCCAGCAACGGTCGGGTTACGACCACTGAAGCTTTCTTT
CDR3aa: CASNGRVTTTEAFF